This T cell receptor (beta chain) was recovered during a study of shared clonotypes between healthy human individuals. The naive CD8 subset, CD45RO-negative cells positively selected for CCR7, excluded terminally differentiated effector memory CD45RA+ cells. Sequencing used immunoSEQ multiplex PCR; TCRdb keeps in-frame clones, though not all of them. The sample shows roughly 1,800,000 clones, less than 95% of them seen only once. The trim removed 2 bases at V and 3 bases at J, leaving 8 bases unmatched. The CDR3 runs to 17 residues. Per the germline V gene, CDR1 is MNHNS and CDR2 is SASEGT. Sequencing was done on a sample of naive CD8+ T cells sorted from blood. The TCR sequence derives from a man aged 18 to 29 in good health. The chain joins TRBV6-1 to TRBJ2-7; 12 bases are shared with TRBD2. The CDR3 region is CASSERLLTSGSYEQYF. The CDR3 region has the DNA TGTGCCAGCAGTGAAAGGCTTTTGACTAGCGGGAGCTACGAGCAGTACTTC.